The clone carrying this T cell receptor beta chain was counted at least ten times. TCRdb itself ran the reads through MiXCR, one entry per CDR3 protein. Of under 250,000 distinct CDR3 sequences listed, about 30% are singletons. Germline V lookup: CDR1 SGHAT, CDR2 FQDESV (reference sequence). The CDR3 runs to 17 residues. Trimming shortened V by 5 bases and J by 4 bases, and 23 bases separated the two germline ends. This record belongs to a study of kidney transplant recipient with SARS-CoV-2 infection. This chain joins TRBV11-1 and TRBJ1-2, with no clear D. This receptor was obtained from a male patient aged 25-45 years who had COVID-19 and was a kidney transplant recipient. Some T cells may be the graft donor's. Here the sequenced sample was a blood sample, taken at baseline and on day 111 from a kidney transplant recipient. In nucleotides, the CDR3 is TGTGCCAGCAGCGTCTCGTGTAAGGCTGGAAAGACCTATGGCTACACCTTC. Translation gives CASSVSCKAGKTYGYTF.